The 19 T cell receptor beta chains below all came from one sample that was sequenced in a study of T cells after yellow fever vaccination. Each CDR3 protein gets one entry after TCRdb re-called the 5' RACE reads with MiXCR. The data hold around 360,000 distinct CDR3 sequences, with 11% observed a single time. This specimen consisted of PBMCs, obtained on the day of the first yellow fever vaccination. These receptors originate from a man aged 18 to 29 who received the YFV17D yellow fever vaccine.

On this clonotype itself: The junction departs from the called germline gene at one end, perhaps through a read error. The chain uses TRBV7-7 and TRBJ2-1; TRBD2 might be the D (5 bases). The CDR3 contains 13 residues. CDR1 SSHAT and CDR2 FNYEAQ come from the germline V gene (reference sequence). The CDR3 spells CASSPSSSGEQFF. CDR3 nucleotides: TGTGCTAGCAGCCCCTCGTCGTCGGGGGAGCAGTTCTTC.

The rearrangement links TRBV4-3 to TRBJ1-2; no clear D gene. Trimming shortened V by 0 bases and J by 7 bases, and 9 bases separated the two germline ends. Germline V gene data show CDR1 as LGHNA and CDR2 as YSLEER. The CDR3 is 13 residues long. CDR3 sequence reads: CASSQEAGVGYTF. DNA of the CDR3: TGCGCCAGCAGCCAAGAAGCCGGGGTTGGCTACACCTTC.

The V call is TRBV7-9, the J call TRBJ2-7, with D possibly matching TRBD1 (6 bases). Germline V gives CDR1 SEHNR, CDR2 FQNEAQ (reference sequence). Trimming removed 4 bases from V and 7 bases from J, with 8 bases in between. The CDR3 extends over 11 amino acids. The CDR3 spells CASSSDREQYF. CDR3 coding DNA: TGTGCCAGCAGCTCTGACAGGGAGCAGTACTTC.

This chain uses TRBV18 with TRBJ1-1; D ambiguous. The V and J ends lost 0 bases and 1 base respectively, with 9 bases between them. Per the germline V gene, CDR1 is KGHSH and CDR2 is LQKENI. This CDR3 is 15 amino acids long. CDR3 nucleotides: TGTGCCAGCTCACCACCCGGGATCCGGAACACTGAAGCTTTCTTT. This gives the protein CASSPPGIRNTEAFF.

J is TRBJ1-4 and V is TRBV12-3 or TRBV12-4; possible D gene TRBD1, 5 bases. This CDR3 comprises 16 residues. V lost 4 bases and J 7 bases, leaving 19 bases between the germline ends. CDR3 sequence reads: CASSYPPGAGGEKLFF. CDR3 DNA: TGTGCCAGCAGTTACCCACCCGGGGCGGGCGGTGAAAAACTGTTTTTT.

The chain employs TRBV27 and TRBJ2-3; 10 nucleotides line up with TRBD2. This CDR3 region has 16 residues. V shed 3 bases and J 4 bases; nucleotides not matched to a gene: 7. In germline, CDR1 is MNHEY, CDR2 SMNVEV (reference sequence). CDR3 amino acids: CASSLYGTSVADTQYF. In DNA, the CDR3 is TGTGCCAGCAGTTTGTACGGGACTAGCGTAGCAGATACGCAGTATTTT.

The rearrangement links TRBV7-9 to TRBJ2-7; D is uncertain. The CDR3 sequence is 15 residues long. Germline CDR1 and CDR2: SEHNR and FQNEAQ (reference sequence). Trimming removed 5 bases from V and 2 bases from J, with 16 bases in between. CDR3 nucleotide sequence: TGTGCCAGCAGCCCCCAGACTGCCTCCCCCTACGAGCAGTACTTC. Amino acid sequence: CASSPQTASPYEQYF.

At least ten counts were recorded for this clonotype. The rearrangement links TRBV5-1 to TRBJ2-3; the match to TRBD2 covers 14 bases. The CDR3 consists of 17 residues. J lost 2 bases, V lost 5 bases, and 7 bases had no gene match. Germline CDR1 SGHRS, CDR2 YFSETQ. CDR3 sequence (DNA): TGCGCCAGCAGTTTCGGACTAGCGGGGGGTTACACAGATACGCAGTATTTT. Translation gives CASSFGLAGGYTDTQYF.

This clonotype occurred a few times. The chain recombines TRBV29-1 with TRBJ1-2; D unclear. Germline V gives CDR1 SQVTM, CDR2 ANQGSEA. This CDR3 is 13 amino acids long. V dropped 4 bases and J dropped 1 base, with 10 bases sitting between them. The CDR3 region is CSVAPQFNYGYTF. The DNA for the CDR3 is TGCAGCGTTGCTCCACAGTTTAACTATGGCTACACCTTC.

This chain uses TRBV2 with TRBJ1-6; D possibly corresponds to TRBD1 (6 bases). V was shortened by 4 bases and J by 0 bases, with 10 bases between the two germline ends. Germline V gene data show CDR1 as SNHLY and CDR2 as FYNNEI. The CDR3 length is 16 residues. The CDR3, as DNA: TGTGCCAGCAGTGCAGGACAGAGCTCCTATAATTCACCCCTCCACTTT. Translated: CASSAGQSSYNSPLHF.

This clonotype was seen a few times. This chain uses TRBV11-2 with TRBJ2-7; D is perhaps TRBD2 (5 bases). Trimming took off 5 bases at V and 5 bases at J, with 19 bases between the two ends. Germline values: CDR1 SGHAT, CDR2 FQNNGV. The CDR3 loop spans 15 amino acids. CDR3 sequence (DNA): TGTGCCAGCAGCCAGTTAATAGGACGGGAAGACGAGCAGTACTTC. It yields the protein CASSQLIGREDEQYF.

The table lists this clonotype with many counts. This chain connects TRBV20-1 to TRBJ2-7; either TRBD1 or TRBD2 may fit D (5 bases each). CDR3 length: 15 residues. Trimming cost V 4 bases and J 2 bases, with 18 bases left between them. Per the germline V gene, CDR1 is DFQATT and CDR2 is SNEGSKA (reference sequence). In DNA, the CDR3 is TGCAGTGCTAATAGCGTCGGGGCTTCCACCTACGAGCAGTACTTC. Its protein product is CSANSVGASTYEQYF.

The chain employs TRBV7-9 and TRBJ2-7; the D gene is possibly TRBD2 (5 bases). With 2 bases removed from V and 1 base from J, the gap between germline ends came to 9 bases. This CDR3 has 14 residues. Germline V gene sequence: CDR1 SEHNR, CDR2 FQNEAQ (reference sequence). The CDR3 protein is CASSLLTGSYEQYF. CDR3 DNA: TGTGCCAGCAGCTTACTAACGGGATCCTACGAGCAGTACTTC.

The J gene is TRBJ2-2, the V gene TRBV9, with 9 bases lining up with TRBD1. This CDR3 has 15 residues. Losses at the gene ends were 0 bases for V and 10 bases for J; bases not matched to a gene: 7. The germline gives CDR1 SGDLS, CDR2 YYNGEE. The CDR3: CASSVDGQGPEELFF. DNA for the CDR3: TGTGCCAGCAGCGTAGACGGACAGGGGCCCGAGGAGCTGTTTTTT.

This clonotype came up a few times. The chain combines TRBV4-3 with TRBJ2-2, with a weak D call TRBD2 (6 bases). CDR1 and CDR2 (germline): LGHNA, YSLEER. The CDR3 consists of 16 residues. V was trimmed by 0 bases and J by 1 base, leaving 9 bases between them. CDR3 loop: CASSQEGLMNTGELFF. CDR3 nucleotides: TGCGCCAGCAGCCAAGAGGGACTTATGAACACCGGGGAGCTGTTTTTT.

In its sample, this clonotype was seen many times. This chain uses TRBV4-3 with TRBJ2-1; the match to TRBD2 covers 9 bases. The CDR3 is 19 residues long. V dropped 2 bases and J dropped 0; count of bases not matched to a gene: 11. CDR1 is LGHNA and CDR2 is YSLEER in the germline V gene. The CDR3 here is CASSQFLSGGISSYNEQFF. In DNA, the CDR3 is TGCGCCAGCAGCCAATTTCTGAGCGGGGGGATTTCCTCCTACAATGAGCAGTTCTTC.

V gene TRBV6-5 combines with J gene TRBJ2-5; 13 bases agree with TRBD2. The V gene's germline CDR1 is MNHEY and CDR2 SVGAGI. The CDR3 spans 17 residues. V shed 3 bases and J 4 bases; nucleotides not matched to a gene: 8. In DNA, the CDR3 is TGTGCCAGCAGTTATTCGGGACTAGCGGGGCTCGGAGAGACCCAGTACTTC. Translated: CASSYSGLAGLGETQYF.

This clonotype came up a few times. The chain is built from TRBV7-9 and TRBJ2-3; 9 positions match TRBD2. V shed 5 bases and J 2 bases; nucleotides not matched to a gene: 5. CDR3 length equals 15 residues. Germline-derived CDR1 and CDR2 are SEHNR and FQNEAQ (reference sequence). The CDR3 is CASSPERGATDTQYF. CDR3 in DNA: TGTGCCAGCAGCCCTGAGCGGGGGGCCACAGATACGCAGTATTTT.

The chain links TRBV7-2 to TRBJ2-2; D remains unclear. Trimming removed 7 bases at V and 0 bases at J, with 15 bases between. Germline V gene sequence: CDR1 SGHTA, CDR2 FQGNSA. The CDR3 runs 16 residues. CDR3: CASNLQGFANTGELFF. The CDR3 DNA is TGTGCCAGCAATCTCCAAGGTTTCGCGAACACCGGGGAGCTGTTTTTT.